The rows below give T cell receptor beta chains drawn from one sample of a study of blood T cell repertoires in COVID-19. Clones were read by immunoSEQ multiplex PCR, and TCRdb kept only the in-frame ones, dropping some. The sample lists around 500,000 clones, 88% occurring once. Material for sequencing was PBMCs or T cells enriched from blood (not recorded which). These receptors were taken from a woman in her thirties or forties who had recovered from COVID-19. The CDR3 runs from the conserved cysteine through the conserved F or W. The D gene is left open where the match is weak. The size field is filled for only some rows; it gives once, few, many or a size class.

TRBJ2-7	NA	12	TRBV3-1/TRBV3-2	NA	TGTGCCAGCAGCCTCCTGTCGGACGAGCAGTACTTC	CASSLLSDEQYF
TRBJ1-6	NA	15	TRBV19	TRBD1	TGTGCCAGTAGTACCGGACAGGGGATAAATTCACCCCTCCACTTT	CASSTGQGINSPLHF
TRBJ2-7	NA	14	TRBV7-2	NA	TGTGCCAGCAGCTTAGGAACAGGCCCCTACGAGCAGTACTTC	CASSLGTGPYEQYF
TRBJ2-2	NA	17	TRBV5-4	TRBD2	TGTGCCAGCAGCCCAACTCCTAGCGGGAGGGGGACCGGGGAGCTGTTTTTT	CASSPTPSGRGTGELFF
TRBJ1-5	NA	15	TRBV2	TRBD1	TGTGCCAGCAGTAGGGACAGGGGGACGGATCAGCCCCAGCATTTT	CASSRDRGTDQPQHF
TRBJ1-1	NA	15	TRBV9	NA	TGTGCCAGCAGCGTAACCGGGGTGGTGGGCACTGAAGCTTTCTTT	CASSVTGVVGTEAFF
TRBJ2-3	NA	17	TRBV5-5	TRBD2	TGTGCCAGCAGCTTGGCCGAAGAAGCGGGAGGTCTAGATACGCAGTATTTT	CASSLAEEAGGLDTQYF
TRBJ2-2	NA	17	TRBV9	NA	TGTGCCAGCAGCGTAGTAACGGGATTGGGTGGCACCGGGGAGCTGTTTTTT	CASSVVTGLGGTGELFF
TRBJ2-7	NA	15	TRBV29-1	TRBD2	TGCAGCGTTGCTCGAAGACTAGCGGGGCTATACGAGCAGTACTTC	CSVARRLAGLYEQYF
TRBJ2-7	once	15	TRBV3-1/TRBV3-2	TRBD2	TGTGCCAGCAGCCAAGAGAGGGCTAGCGGGAGATTGCAGTACTTC	CASSQERASGRLQYF
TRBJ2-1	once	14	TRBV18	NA	TGTGCCAGCTCACCACCGACTATATACAATGAGCAGTTCTTC	CASSPPTIYNEQFF
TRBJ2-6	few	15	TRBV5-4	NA	TGTGCCAGCAGCTTGGATCTGTCTGGGGCCAACGTCCTGACTTTC	CASSLDLSGANVLTF
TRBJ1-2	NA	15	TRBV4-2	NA	TGTGCCAGCAGCCAAGATATAGTAGCAGGGGTTGGCTACACCTTC	CASSQDIVAGVGYTF
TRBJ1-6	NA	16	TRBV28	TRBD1	TGTGCCACGAGAGAGGGGGGGGGACAGGCAAATTCACCCCTCCACTTT	CATREGGGQANSPLHF
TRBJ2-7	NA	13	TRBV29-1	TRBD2	TGCAGCGTTGAAGAACTAGCGGGATTAGAGCAGTACTTC	CSVEELAGLEQYF
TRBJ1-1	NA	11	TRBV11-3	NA	TGTGCCAGCAGCTTAGCCTTAGAAGCTTTCTTT	CASSLALEAFF
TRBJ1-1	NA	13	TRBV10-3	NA	TGTGCCATCAACGCGGTTGTGAACACTGAAGCTTTCTTT	CAINAVVNTEAFF
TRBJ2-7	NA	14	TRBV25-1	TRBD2	TGTGCCAGCAGCCAAGCGGGAGTTACCCCCGAGCAGTACTTC	CASSQAGVTPEQYF
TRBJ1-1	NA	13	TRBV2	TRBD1	TGTGCCAGCAGACGGGACAGGGACACTGAAGCTTTCTTT	CASRRDRDTEAFF
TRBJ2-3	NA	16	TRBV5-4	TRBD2	TGTGCCAGCAGCCGACGGACTAGCGGGATAACAGATACGCAGTATTTT	CASSRRTSGITDTQYF
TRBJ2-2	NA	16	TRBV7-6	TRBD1	TGTGCCAGCAGCTTAAATCAGGGGGCGCTTTCCGGGGAGCTGTTTTTT	CASSLNQGALSGELFF
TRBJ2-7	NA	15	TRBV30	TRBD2	TGTGCCTGGAGTGTATGGGCTAGCGGCAGGTACGAGCAGTACTTC	CAWSVWASGRYEQYF